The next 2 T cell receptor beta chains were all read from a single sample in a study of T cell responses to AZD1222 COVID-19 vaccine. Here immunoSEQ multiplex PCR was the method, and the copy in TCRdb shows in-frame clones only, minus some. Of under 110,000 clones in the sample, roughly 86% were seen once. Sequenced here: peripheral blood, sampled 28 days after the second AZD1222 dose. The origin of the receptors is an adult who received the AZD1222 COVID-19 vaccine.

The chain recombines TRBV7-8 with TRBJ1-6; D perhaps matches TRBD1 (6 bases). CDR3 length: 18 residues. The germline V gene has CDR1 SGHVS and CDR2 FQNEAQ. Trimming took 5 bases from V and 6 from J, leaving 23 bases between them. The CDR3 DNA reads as TGTGCCAGCAGCCCCACAGGGAACCCTAGGAGGCGTAATTCACCCCTCCACTTT. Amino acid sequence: CASSPTGNPRRRNSPLHF.

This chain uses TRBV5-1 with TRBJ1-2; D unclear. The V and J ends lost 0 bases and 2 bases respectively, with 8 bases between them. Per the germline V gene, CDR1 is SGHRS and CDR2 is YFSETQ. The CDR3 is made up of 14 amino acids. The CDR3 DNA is TGCGCCAGCAGCTTGGCTGGATTCAACTATGGCTACACCTTC. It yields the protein CASSLAGFNYGYTF.